A single sample gave rise to the 3 T cell receptor beta chains below, sequenced in a study of blood T cell repertoires in COVID-19. The assay was immunoSEQ multiplex PCR, and TCRdb's table has in-frame clones only and misses some. The data show over 250,000 clones, 65% to 85% seen once. Sample: peripheral blood. Receptors were obtained from a human donor with COVID-19, enrolled during active disease. The donor label of this sample is uncertain.

This rearrangement joins TRBV19 to TRBJ1-5; unclear D gene. The germline CDR1 and CDR2 sequences are LNHDA and SQIVND (reference sequence). The CDR3 totals 14 residues. Trimming stripped 3 bases from V and 5 bases from J, with 11 bases between. CDR3 nucleotide sequence: TGTGCCAGTAGTATCCCTGGGCAATATCAGCCCCAGCATTTT. This gives the protein CASSIPGQYQPQHF.

The rearrangement uses TRBV9 and TRBJ2-3; possibly TRBD2 for D (6 bases). Germline CDR1 is SGDLS and CDR2 is YYNGEE. CDR3 size: 14 residues. Trimming removed 5 bases at V and 4 bases at J, with 14 bases between. CDR3 sequence: CASSDTGDSDTQYF. As DNA, the CDR3 is TGTGCCAGCAGTGATACCGGGGACTCAGATACGCAGTATTTT.

The chain recombines TRBV19 with TRBJ1-3, with 8 positions matching TRBD1. CDR1 and CDR2 (germline): LNHDA, SQIVND (reference sequence). The CDR3 covers 18 residues. The junction had 12 bases not matched to a gene; V was cut back by 5 bases and J by 0 bases. CDR3 coding DNA: TGTGCCAGTAGTGTCCAGGGGGCCGTCACCGCCTCTGGAAACACCATATATTTT. Protein: CASSVQGAVTASGNTIYF.